Each of the 26 T cell receptor beta chains below was sequenced from the same sample in a study of graft-versus-host responses after intestinal transplantation. Here immunoSEQ multiplex PCR was the method, and the copy in TCRdb shows in-frame clones only, minus some. The sample lists tens of thousands of clones, around 92% occurring once. Source: PBMCs, taken 98 days after intestinal transplantation. The receptors here all came from a human patient who received an intestinal transplant, so some T cells may come from the graft donor.

The rearrangement uses TRBV7-9 and TRBJ2-1; 9 bases align to TRBD2. CDR1 and CDR2 (germline): SEHNR, FQNEAQ (reference sequence). The CDR3 covers 16 residues. Germline trimming cut 2 bases from V and 7 bases from J; bases unmatched to any gene: 9. DNA of the CDR3: TGTGCCAGCAGCTTACCCTTCGGGACTAGCAGGAATGAGCAGTTCTTC. This codes for CASSLPFGTSRNEQFF.

V and J are TRBV28 and TRBJ2-5; a possible D gene is TRBD1 (7 bases). The J call could be wrong; TRBJ2-7 is a better fit for the DNA end. Germline CDR1 and CDR2: MDHEN and SYDVKM. This CDR3 spans 13 amino acids. In DNA form, the CDR3 reads TGTGCCAGCAGTTGGCGCAGGGGGGACGAGCAGTACTTC. The encoded protein is CASSWRRGDEQYF.

The chain recombines TRBV21-1 with TRBJ2-3. TRBV21-1 constitutes a pseudogene. CDR3 length equals 16 residues. DNA of the CDR3: TGTGCCAGCAGCAAAAGGGGCGGAGGAAGCACAGATACGCAGTATTTT. Translating it yields CASSKRGGGSTDTQYF.

There are a few counts of this clone. J is TRBJ2-7 and V is TRBV4-1, with 11 bases aligning to TRBD2. The germline V gene has CDR1 MGHRA and CDR2 YSYEKL. This CDR3 has 15 amino acids. V gave up 4 bases and J gave up 2 bases; unmatched junction bases: 4. The CDR3 sequence is CASSPLAGGTYEQYF. Here the CDR3 DNA reads TGCGCCAGCAGCCCTCTAGCGGGAGGCACCTACGAGCAGTACTTC.

Concerning this clone itself: Germline and junction disagree at one end, which may indicate a read error. The V gene is TRBV5-6, the J gene TRBJ1-1; D may be TRBD1 (5 bases). In germline, CDR1 is SGHDT, CDR2 YYEEEE. The CDR3 totals 13 residues. CDR3 loop: CASSMTDNTKAFF. The CDR3, as DNA: TGTGCCAGCAGCATGACAGATAACACTAAAGCTTTCTTT.

The chain couples TRBV2 to TRBJ2-1; 10 nucleotides agree with TRBD2. J was trimmed by 7 bases and V by 1 base; bases with no gene match: 7. CDR1 is SNHLY and CDR2 is FYNNEI in the germline V gene. The CDR3 has 16 amino acids. CDR3 sequence: CASSEELLAGLNEQFF. Written as DNA, the CDR3 is TGTGCCAGCAGTGAAGAGTTACTAGCGGGGCTTAATGAGCAGTTCTTC.

This chain links TRBV7-9 with TRBJ2-2; D gene uncertain. Germline lookup yields CDR1 SEHNR and CDR2 FQNEAQ (reference sequence). The V and J ends lost 2 bases and 5 bases respectively, with 0 bases between them. The CDR3 length is 11 residues. This CDR3 reads CASSLTGELFF. CDR3 nucleotide sequence: TGTGCCAGCAGCTTAACCGGGGAGCTGTTTTTT.

This clone was recorded once. The chain recombines TRBV5-1 with TRBJ2-7; D is undetermined. Germline values: CDR1 SGHRS, CDR2 YFSETQ. V was trimmed by 3 bases and J by 7 bases, leaving 14 bases between them. This CDR3 comprises 13 residues. The CDR3 sequence is CASSSQNLKEQYF. The CDR3, as DNA: TGCGCCAGCAGCTCTCAAAATTTGAAGGAGCAGTACTTC.

The CDR3 sequence: CASSFELLQETQYF. CDR3 nucleotides: TGTGCCAGCAGCTTTGAACTTCTCCAAGAGACCCAGTACTTC. The chain has TRBV5-4 and TRBJ2-5, with unresolved D. CDR1 and CDR2 (germline): SGHNT, YYREEE (reference sequence). The germline V and J ends were trimmed by 2 bases and 1 base, with 9 bases remaining between them. The CDR3 has 14 residues. The variable domain in full, completed from reference TRBV5-4 and TRBJ2-5, reads ETGVTQSPTHLIKTRGQQVTLRCSSQSGHNTVSWYQQALGQGPQFIFQYYREEENGRGNFPPRFSGLQFPNYSSELNVNALELDDSALYLCASSFELLQETQYFGPGTRLLVL.

About this clone: Sequence at one end of the junction differs from germline and may be a read error. This chain links TRBV28 with TRBJ1-1; D uncertain. This CDR3 comprises 11 residues. In germline, CDR1 is MDHEN, CDR2 SYDVKM. CDR3 sequence: CASSLYDPPIF. In DNA, the CDR3 is TGTGCCAGCAGTTTATACGACCCCCCGATCTTT.

The chain combines TRBV7-6 with TRBJ1-4; 8 nucleotides align to TRBD1. The CDR3 totals 14 residues. V lost 5 bases, J lost 3 bases, and 2 bases stayed unmatched. Germline V CDR1 and CDR2: SGHVS, FNYEAQ. The CDR3 sequence is CASSRRGPNEKLFF. CDR3 sequence (DNA): TGTGCCAGCAGCCGCAGGGGGCCTAATGAAAAACTGTTTTTT.

The chain combines TRBV28 with TRBJ2-7; D is undetermined. Germline CDR1 reads MDHEN; CDR2 reads SYDVKM. The CDR3 runs to 14 residues. V was trimmed by 2 bases and J by 2 bases, leaving 10 bases between them. This CDR3 reads CASSLGRLPYEQYF. The DNA for the CDR3 is TGTGCCAGCAGTTTAGGCAGGCTCCCCTACGAGCAGTACTTC.

The V call is TRBV5-1, the J call TRBJ2-7; perhaps D is TRBD1 or TRBD2 (5 bases each). The germline V and J ends were trimmed by 4 bases and 5 bases, with 16 bases remaining between them. This CDR3 is built from 14 residues. Germline CDR1 reads SGHRS; CDR2 reads YFSETQ. DNA of the CDR3: TGCGCCAGCAGCCTAACGGGACCTGGCAACGAGCAGTACTTC. This codes for CASSLTGPGNEQYF. Variable domain in full (rest from reference TRBV5-1 and TRBJ2-7): KAGVTQTPRYLIKTRGQQVTLSCSPISGHRSVSWYQQTPGQGLQFLFEYFSETQRNKGNFPGRFSGRQFSNSRSEMNVSTLELGDSALYLCASSLTGPGNEQYFGPGTRLTVT.

The chain combines TRBV5-4 with TRBJ2-7; TRBD1 matches at 10 bases. Per germline, CDR1 SGHNT and CDR2 YYREEE (reference sequence). The V and J ends lost 1 base and 5 bases, in that order; junction bases with no gene match: 6. The CDR3 consists of 15 residues. The CDR3: CASSLWGQGNNEQYF. The DNA for the CDR3 is TGTGCCAGCAGCTTGTGGGGACAGGGGAATAACGAGCAGTACTTC.

V usage is TRBV10-1 and J usage is TRBJ2-1, with D uncertain. CDR3 length: 14 amino acids. The V and J ends lost 3 bases and 5 bases respectively, with 11 bases between them. Germline V gives CDR1 WNHNN, CDR2 SYGVQD (reference sequence). The CDR3 nucleotides read TGCGCCAGCAGTGAAGCCACCCAAAACAATGAGCAGTTCTTC. Translating it yields CASSEATQNNEQFF.

The V and J genes are TRBV7-6 and TRBJ2-3; the match to TRBD2 covers 9 bases. Per the germline V gene, CDR1 is SGHVS and CDR2 is FNYEAQ. CDR3 length equals 15 residues. V trimming: 3 bases; J trimming: 4 bases; junction bases outside the gene matches: 5. The CDR3 is CASSFQRGAPDTQYF. In DNA, the CDR3 is TGTGCCAGCAGCTTCCAGCGGGGGGCCCCAGATACGCAGTATTTT.

The chain carries TRBV6-5 and TRBJ2-7, with D tentatively TRBD1 (6 bases). The CDR3 consists of 14 residues. Germline lookup yields CDR1 MNHEY and CDR2 SVGAGI. Trimming took off 7 bases at V and 2 bases at J, with 15 bases between the two ends. CDR3 coding DNA: TGTGCCAGCAAGAAGGGGGACAAAACCTACGAGCAGTACTTC. Protein: CASKKGDKTYEQYF.

This rearrangement joins TRBV7-2 to TRBJ2-2; D perhaps matches TRBD2 (5 bases). Trimming left V 1 base short and J 6 bases short, with 12 bases between. This CDR3 spans 15 amino acids. Germline V gene lookup returns CDR1 SGHTA and CDR2 FQGNSA. The CDR3 region has the DNA TGTGCCAGCAGCTTAGGAGGCGGGTACGCCGGGGAGCTGTTTTTT. This gives the protein CASSLGGGYAGELFF. Full variable domain (remainder filled in from reference TRBV7-2 and TRBJ2-2): GAGVSQSPSNKVTEKGKDVELRCDPISGHTALYWYRQSLGQGLEFLIYFQGNSAPDKSGLPSDRFSAERTGGSVSTLTIQRTQQEDSAVYLCASSLGGGYAGELFFGEGSRLTVL.

This clone was counted a single time. The rearrangement uses TRBV27 and TRBJ2-1; D perhaps matches TRBD1 (6 bases). V was shortened by 4 bases and J by 10 bases, with 14 bases between the two germline ends. The CDR3 contains 13 residues. Per the germline V gene, CDR1 is MNHEY and CDR2 is SMNVEV (reference sequence). The DNA for the CDR3 is TGTGCCAGCAGTTCCACAGGGATTGGGGAGCAGTTCTTC. It encodes CASSSTGIGEQFF.

This chain uses TRBV6-7 with TRBJ1-2, with D unresolved. TRBV6-7 is marked as an open reading frame, function uncertain. V gave up 2 bases and J gave up 4 bases, with 11 bases separating them. CDR3 length equals 14 residues. The CDR3 region is CASSYRQESYGYTF. Written as DNA, the CDR3 is TGTGCCAGCAGTTACAGGCAGGAGAGCTATGGCTACACCTTC.

This clone appeared once. The chain is built from TRBV7-9 and TRBJ2-3; 12 bases fit TRBD2. Germline values: CDR1 SEHNR, CDR2 FQNEAQ (reference sequence). The trim removed 5 bases at V and 1 base at J, leaving 13 bases unmatched. The CDR3 sequence is 19 residues long. As DNA, the CDR3 is TGTGCCAGCAGCCCCGGGGGGCTAGCGGGAGGGCCGGGCACAGATACGCAGTATTTT. This encodes CASSPGGLAGGPGTDTQYF.

The chain combines TRBV6-5 with TRBJ1-2; 9 bases map to TRBD1. Losses at the gene ends were 11 bases for V and 1 base for J; bases not matched to a gene: 5. This CDR3 has 13 residues. Germline CDR1 is MNHEY and CDR2 is SVGAGI. CDR3 in amino acids: CAFGDRDNYGYTF. The CDR3 region has the DNA TGTGCCTTCGGGGACAGGGATAACTATGGCTACACCTTC.

This chain links TRBV10-2 with TRBJ2-1, with TRBD1 identical over 7 bases. Germline assignment: CDR1 WSHSY and CDR2 SAAADI. After removal of 1 base from V and 0 bases from J, the junction contained 6 bases not matched to a gene. This CDR3 is 17 amino acids long. This chain's CDR3 is CASSEWTGLGSYNEQFF. Written as DNA, the CDR3 is TGCGCCAGCAGTGAGTGGACAGGTCTGGGCTCCTACAATGAGCAGTTCTTC.

This CDR3 is CASSQGRRRGNQPQHF. The CDR3 coding sequence is TGTGCCAGCAGCCAAGGGAGGAGGAGAGGGAATCAGCCCCAGCATTTT. The chain is built from TRBV14 and TRBJ1-5; D is ambiguous. Germline CDR1 reads SGHDN; CDR2 reads FVKESK. The CDR3 has 16 amino acids. The germline V and J ends were trimmed by 1 base and 4 bases, with 14 bases remaining between them.

This clone was recorded only once. In nucleotides, the CDR3 is TGTGCCAGCAGTGAGCTTGGGCCAATCGGTGCTCGGCATACGCAGTATTTT. Protein product: CASSELGPIGARHTQYF. The gene calls are TRBV2 and TRBJ2-3; D uncertain. V was clipped by 3 bases and J by 7 bases, with 23 bases between them. From germline, CDR1 is SNHLY and CDR2 FYNNEI. This CDR3 spans 17 amino acids.

This chain links TRBV5-6 with TRBJ2-1; D might be TRBD1 (6 bases). CDR1 is SGHDT, CDR2 YYEEEE, per germline. V was cut by 2 bases and J by 5 bases, with 14 bases left in between. CDR3 size: 15 residues. CDR3: CASSFPIQGNNEQFF. CDR3 nucleotides: TGTGCCAGCAGCTTTCCAATTCAGGGGAACAATGAGCAGTTCTTC.